Listed here are 18 T cell receptor beta chains from one sample, sequenced in a study of vaccination effects on CD4 cells after COVID-19. Measured with immunoSEQ multiplex PCR; TCRdb has only the in-frame clones, and not every one. Of 15,000 or so clones listed, roughly 75% are singletons. What these receptors recognize is not known. ViraFEST assay sequencing came after antigen-specific CD4+ T cells were expanded with viral peptide pools. Culture lasted about ten days before CD4+ T cell isolation. The participants, recipients of two vaccine doses, got either BNT162b2 or mRNA-1273. The starting material was CD4+ T cells from PBMCs cultured with HCoV-NL63 spike peptides, obtained after COVID-19 vaccination. The source is a human donor who received a COVID-19 vaccine.

The chain joins TRBV5-1 to TRBJ1-6; D gene ambiguous. CDR3 length: 16 residues. Germline loops: CDR1 SGHRS, CDR2 YFSETQ. Trimming removed 0 bases from V and 5 bases from J, with 12 bases in between. CDR3 residues: CASSLDRSENNSPLHF. The CDR3, as DNA: TGCGCCAGCAGCTTGGATCGGTCCGAAAATAATTCACCCCTCCACTTT.

The gene calls are TRBV6-6 and TRBJ1-2; TRBD1 matches at 8 bases. Germline CDR1 MNHNY, CDR2 SVGAGI (reference sequence). V lost 0 bases and J lost 2; bases outside the gene matches: 2. This CDR3 spans 15 amino acids. The CDR3 here is CASSYSNRGNYGYTF. In nucleotides, the CDR3 is TGTGCCAGCAGTTACTCTAACAGGGGGAACTATGGCTACACCTTC.

This clone was counted a single time. The chain couples TRBV19 to TRBJ2-5, with a possible D match to TRBD2 (6 bases). V lost 3 bases and J 5 bases, leaving 19 bases between the germline ends. This CDR3 contains 16 residues. The germline V gene encodes CDR1 LNHDA and CDR2 SQIVND (reference sequence). The CDR3 loop is CASSIGPGGSGETQYF. The CDR3 DNA is TGTGCCAGTAGTATCGGACCCGGGGGAAGTGGGGAGACCCAGTACTTC.

V usage is TRBV25-1 and J usage is TRBJ2-7; 8 bases are shared with TRBD1. V trimming: 4 bases; J trimming: 1 base; junction bases outside the gene matches: 9. CDR3 length: 16 amino acids. Germline V lookup: CDR1 MGHDK, CDR2 SYGVNS. The CDR3 loop is CASSGRTGQMSYEQYF. CDR3 coding DNA: TGTGCCAGCAGTGGAAGGACAGGGCAAATGTCCTACGAGCAGTACTTC.

The chain has TRBV2 and TRBJ1-4; TRBD1 is a possible D gene (6 bases). The CDR3 has 14 amino acids. CDR1 is SNHLY and CDR2 is FYNNEI in the germline V gene. Trimming removed 3 bases from V and 5 bases from J, with 10 bases in between. The CDR3 loop is CASSDLRGNEKLFF. DNA for the CDR3: TGTGCCAGCAGTGATCTCAGGGGAAATGAAAAACTGTTTTTT. The complete variable domain, with remaining parts taken from reference TRBV2 and TRBJ1-4, reads EPEVTQTPSHQVTQMGQEVILRCVPISNHLYFYWYRQILGQKVEFLVSFYNNEISEKSEIFDDQFSVERPDGSNFTLKIRSTKLEDSAMYFCASSDLRGNEKLFFGSGTQLSVL.

The chain recombines TRBV30 with TRBJ2-1, with TRBD1 matching over 7 bases. J was trimmed by 2 bases and V by 4 bases; bases with no gene match: 11. The CDR3 is made up of 16 amino acids. The V gene's germline CDR1 is GTSNPN and CDR2 SVGIG (reference sequence). CDR3 nucleotide sequence: TGTGCCTGGACGTCCGTCGGGACAGCAACCTACAATGAGCAGTTCTTC. Its translation: CAWTSVGTATYNEQFF.

This clone has a handful of counts. The CDR3 DNA sequence: TGTGCCAGCAGCTTGGAAGTCAGGGGCGGCACTGAAGCTTTCTTT. Protein sequence: CASSLEVRGGTEAFF. The J gene is TRBJ1-1, the V gene TRBV5-5; a weak D match, TRBD1 (6 bases). Trimming stripped 0 bases from V and 4 bases from J, with 13 bases between. Looked up from germline, CDR1 is SGHKS and CDR2 is YYEKEE (reference sequence). The CDR3 is 15 amino acids. Full variable domain (rest looked up from reference TRBV5-5 and TRBJ1-1): DAGVTQSPTHLIKTRGQQVTLRCSPISGHKSVSWYQQVLGQGPQFIFQYYEKEERGRGNFPDRFSARQFPNYSSELNVNALLLGDSALYLCASSLEVRGGTEAFFGQGTRLTVV.

This chain joins TRBV7-9 and TRBJ1-2; weak D call: TRBD1 (5 bases). V shed 5 bases and J shed 4 bases, with 14 bases lying between them. CDR3 length equals 14 residues. Germline loops: CDR1 SEHNR, CDR2 FQNEAQ (reference sequence). Written as DNA, the CDR3 is TGTGCCAGCAGCCCTGGGACGGGAGGCTATGGCTACACCTTC. Its protein is CASSPGTGGYGYTF.

Here the CDR3 reads CASSLPGFEQYF. The CDR3 DNA sequence: TGTGCCAGCAGTTTACCAGGATTCGAGCAGTACTTC. V is TRBV28 and J is TRBJ2-7; D is ambiguous. Germline CDR1 reads MDHEN; CDR2 reads SYDVKM. Trimming removed 2 bases at V and 6 bases at J, with 8 bases between. This CDR3 spans 12 amino acids.

This sequence joins TRBV19 and TRBJ1-2; TRBD1 aligns across 7 bases. J lost 8 bases, V lost 5 bases, and 14 bases had no gene match. CDR3 length: 15 residues. Looked up from germline, CDR1 is LNHDA and CDR2 is SQIVND (reference sequence). CDR3 in DNA: TGTGCCAGTAGTCTCCGGACAGGCCTCCGAAGCGGCTACACCTTC. It encodes CASSLRTGLRSGYTF.

This sequence joins TRBV28 and TRBJ1-5, with D maybe TRBD1 (6 bases). The CDR3 spans 15 residues. Germline CDR1 reads MDHEN; CDR2 reads SYDVKM. V was shortened by 2 bases and J by 3 bases, with 11 bases between the two germline ends. The CDR3 nucleotides read TGTGCCAGCAGTTTAAGGGGGTGGGTCAATCAGCCCCAGCATTTT. This translates into CASSLRGWVNQPQHF.

The chain recombines TRBV5-5 with TRBJ1-2; a possible D gene is TRBD1 (5 bases). Trimming pared 3 bases from V and 4 bases from J, leaving 16 bases between. CDR3 length: 15 residues. The V gene's germline CDR1 is SGHKS and CDR2 YYEKEE (reference sequence). Written as DNA, the CDR3 is TGTGCCAGCAGCTCCACAATCGGGGGGGGCTATGGCTACACCTTC. Its translation: CASSSTIGGGYGYTF.

This chain joins TRBV5-1 and TRBJ2-3; no definite D call. V was shortened by 3 bases and J by 2 bases, with 7 bases between the two germline ends. The CDR3 has 13 amino acids. Germline loops: CDR1 SGHRS, CDR2 YFSETQ. The DNA of the CDR3 is TGCGCCAGCAGCTCATACAACACAGATACGCAGTATTTT. It is translated as CASSSYNTDTQYF. The whole variable domain, filled in from reference TRBV5-1 and TRBJ2-3, reads KAGVTQTPRYLIKTRGQQVTLSCSPISGHRSVSWYQQTPGQGLQFLFEYFSETQRNKGNFPGRFSGRQFSNSRSEMNVSTLELGDSALYLCASSSYNTDTQYFGPGTRLTVL.

CDR3 loop: CASSLLGKVLNTEAFF. CDR3 DNA: TGTGCCAGCAGCTTGTTGGGGAAAGTTTTGAACACTGAAGCTTTCTTT. The chain employs TRBV5-6 and TRBJ1-1; D call uncertain. The CDR3 spans 16 residues. V was pared by 1 base and J by 0 bases, with 13 bases between. The germline V gene encodes CDR1 SGHDT and CDR2 YYEEEE.

The chain recombines TRBV20-1 with TRBJ2-5; perhaps TRBD2 as D (5 bases). V lost 5 bases to trimming and J lost 7 bases, with 11 bases between them. The CDR3 contains 11 residues. CDR1 DFQATT and CDR2 SNEGSKA come from the germline V gene (reference sequence). CDR3 nucleotides: TGCAGTGCTGGCCCCCGGGGGACCCAGTACTTC. Protein product: CSAGPRGTQYF.

The CDR3 region is CASSGGADTQYF. The CDR3 DNA follows: TGTGCCAGCAGTGGGGGGGCAGATACGCAGTATTTT. This chain connects TRBV25-1 to TRBJ2-3; tentative D call: TRBD2 (6 bases). Trimming cost V 4 bases and J 4 bases, with 6 bases left between them. The CDR3 contains 12 residues. The germline gives CDR1 MGHDK, CDR2 SYGVNS.

The V and J genes are TRBV11-2 and TRBJ1-1; D uncertain. The CDR3 sequence is 15 residues long. With 1 base removed from V and 0 bases from J, the gap between germline ends came to 9 bases. The germline gives CDR1 SGHAT, CDR2 FQNNGV. DNA of the CDR3: TGTGCCAGCAGCTTAGTGGCACAGCTGAACACTGAAGCTTTCTTT. Protein sequence: CASSLVAQLNTEAFF. The full variable domain, in which reference TRBV11-2 and TRBJ1-1 provide the parts outside the CDR3, is EAGVAQSPRYKIIEKRQSVAFWCNPISGHATLYWYQQILGQGPKLLIQFQNNGVVDDSQLPKDRFSAERLKGVDSTLKIQPAKLEDSAVYLCASSLVAQLNTEAFFGQGTRLTVV.

This clone was picked up a small number of times. The rearrangement joins TRBV9 to TRBJ2-3; 8 nucleotides align to TRBD2. Germline V gene data show CDR1 as SGDLS and CDR2 as YYNGEE. This CDR3 has 15 amino acids. The J segment lost 2 bases and the V segment lost 4 bases, leaving 6 bases of the junction unmatched. The CDR3 loop is CASSPMGLDTDTQYF. The CDR3 region has the DNA TGTGCCAGCAGCCCTATGGGACTAGACACAGATACGCAGTATTTT.